This entry features one T cell receptor (beta chain) sequence. Its antigen is unknown. This record comes from a study of shared clonotypes between healthy human individuals. Trimming removed 5 bases at V and 3 bases at J, with 26 bases between. The germline gives CDR1 SGHNT, CDR2 YENEEA. This CDR3 comprises 19 residues. The repertoire was sequenced with immunoSEQ multiplex PCR; TCRdb's copy has only in-frame clones and lacks some. The sample includes approximately 1,500,000 clones, approximately 98% of them seen just once. Study-level results: Estimated richness was generally greater in naive than memory subsets.

Source material: naive CD4+ T cells sorted from blood. Subset here: CD45RA+ positively selected. The TCR was taken from a man in his thirties or forties in good health. The J gene is TRBJ2-1, the V gene TRBV11-3; D not certain. The CDR3 nucleotides read TGTGCCAGCAGCCGTGGGATTTTGGCAGGACCTGGAGACTACAATGAGCAGTTCTTC. It yields the protein CASSRGILAGPGDYNEQFF.